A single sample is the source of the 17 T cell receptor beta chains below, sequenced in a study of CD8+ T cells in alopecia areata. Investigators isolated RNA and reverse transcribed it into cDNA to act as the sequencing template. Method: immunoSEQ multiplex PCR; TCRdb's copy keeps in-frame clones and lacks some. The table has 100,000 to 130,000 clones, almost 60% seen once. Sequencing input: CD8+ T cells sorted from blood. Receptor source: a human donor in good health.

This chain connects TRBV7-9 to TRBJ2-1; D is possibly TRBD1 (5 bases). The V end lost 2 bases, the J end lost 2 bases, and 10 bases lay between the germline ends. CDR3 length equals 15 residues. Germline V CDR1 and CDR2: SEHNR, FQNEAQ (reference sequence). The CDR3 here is CASSLFVGAYNEQFF. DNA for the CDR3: TGTGCCAGCAGCTTATTCGTAGGGGCCTACAATGAGCAGTTCTTC. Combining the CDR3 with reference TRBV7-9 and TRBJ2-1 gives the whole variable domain DTGVSQNPRHKITKRGQNVTFRCDPISEHNRLYWYRQTLGQGPEFLTYFQNEAQLEKSRLLSDRFSAERPKGSFSTLEIQRTEQGDSAMYLCASSLFVGAYNEQFFGPGTRLTVL.

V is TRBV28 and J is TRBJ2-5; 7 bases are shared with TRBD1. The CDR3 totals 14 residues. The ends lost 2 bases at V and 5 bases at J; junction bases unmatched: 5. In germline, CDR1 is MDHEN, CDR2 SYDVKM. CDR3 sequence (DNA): TGTGCCAGCAGTTTACTAGGGGGCGCGGAGACCCAGTACTTC. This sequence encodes CASSLLGGAETQYF.

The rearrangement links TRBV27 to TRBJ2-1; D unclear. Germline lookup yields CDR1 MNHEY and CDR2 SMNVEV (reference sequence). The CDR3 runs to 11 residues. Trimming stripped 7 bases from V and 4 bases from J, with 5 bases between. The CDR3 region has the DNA TGTGCCAGCAAGGATTACAATGAGCAGTTCTTC. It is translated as CASKDYNEQFF.

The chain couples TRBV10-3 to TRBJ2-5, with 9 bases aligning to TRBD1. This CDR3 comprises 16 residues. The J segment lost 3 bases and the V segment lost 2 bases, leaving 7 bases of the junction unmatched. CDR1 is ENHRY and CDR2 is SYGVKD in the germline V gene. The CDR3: CAISEPTGTGKETQYF. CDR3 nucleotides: TGTGCCATCAGTGAGCCCACCGGGACAGGGAAAGAGACCCAGTACTTC.

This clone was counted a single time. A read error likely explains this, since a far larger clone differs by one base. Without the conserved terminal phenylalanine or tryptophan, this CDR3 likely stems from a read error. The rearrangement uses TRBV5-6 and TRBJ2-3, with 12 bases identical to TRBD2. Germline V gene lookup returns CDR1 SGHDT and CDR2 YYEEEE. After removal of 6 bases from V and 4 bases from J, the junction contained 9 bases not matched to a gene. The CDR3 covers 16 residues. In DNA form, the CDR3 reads TGTGCCAGCACCAAAACGACTAGCGGGGGATCAGATACGCAGTATTGT. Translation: CASTKTTSGGSDTQYC.

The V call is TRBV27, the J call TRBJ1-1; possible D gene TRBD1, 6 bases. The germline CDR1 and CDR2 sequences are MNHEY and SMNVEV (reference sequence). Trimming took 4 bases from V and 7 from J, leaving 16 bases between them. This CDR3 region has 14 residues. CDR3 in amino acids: CASSSRQVHFEAFF. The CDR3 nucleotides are TGTGCCAGCAGTTCCCGACAGGTGCACTTTGAAGCTTTCTTT.

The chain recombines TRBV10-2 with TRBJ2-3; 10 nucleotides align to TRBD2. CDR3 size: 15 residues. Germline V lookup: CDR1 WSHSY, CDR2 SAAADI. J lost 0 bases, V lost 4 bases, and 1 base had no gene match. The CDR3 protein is CASSALAGSTDTQYF. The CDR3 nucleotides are TGCGCCAGCAGTGCACTAGCGGGGAGCACAGATACGCAGTATTTT.

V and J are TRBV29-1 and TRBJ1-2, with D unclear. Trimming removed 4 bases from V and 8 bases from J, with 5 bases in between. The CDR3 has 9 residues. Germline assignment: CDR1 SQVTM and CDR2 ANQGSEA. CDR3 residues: CSVGSGYTF. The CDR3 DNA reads TGCAGCGTTGGATCGGGCTACACCTTC.

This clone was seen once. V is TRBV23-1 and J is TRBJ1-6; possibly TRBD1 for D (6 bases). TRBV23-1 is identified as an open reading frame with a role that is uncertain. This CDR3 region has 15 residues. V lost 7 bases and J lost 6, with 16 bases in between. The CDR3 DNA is TGCGCCAGCACCTCGGGACATTCAACTAATTCACCCCTCCACTTT. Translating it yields CASTSGHSTNSPLHF.

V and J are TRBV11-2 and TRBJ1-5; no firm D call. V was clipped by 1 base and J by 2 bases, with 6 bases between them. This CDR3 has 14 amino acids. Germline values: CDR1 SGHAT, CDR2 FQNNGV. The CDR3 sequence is CASSLGYGNQPQHF. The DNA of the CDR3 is TGTGCCAGCAGCTTAGGGTATGGCAATCAGCCCCAGCATTTT.

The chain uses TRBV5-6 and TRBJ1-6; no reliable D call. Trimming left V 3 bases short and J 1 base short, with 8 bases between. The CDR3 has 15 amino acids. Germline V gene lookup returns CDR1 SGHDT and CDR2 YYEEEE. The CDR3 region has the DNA TGTGCCAGCAGCTCCGTGGAGTCCTATAATTCACCCCTCCACTTT. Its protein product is CASSSVESYNSPLHF. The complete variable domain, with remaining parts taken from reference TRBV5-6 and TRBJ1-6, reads DAGVTQSPTHLIKTRGQQVTLRCSPKSGHDTVSWYQQALGQGPQFIFQYYEEEERQRGNFPDRFSGHQFPNYSSELNVNALLLGDSALYLCASSSVESYNSPLHFGNGTRLTVT.

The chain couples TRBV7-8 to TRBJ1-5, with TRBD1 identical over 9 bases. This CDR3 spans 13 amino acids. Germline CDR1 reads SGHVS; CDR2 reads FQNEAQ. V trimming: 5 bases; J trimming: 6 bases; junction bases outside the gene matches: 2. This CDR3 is CASSTGGGQPQHF. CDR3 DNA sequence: TGTGCCAGCAGCACAGGGGGCGGTCAGCCCCAGCATTTT.

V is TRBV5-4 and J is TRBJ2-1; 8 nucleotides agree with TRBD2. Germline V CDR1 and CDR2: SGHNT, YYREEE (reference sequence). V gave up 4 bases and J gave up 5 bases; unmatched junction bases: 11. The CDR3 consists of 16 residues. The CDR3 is CASSPFLGLENNEQFF. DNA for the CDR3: TGTGCCAGCAGCCCGTTTTTGGGACTAGAAAACAATGAGCAGTTCTTC.

The CDR3 DNA sequence: TGTGCCAGCAGCTTAGGAGGTAGCGGGGGGGCTGCCCACAATGAGCAGTTCTTC. Translating it yields CASSLGGSGGAAHNEQFF. The chain combines TRBV13 with TRBJ2-1; TRBD2 aligns across 11 bases. The germline gives CDR1 PRHDT, CDR2 FYEKMQ (reference sequence). J gave up 5 bases and V 0 bases, and 9 bases lay outside the gene matches. This CDR3 has 18 amino acids. Based on the CDR3 plus reference TRBV13 and TRBJ2-1, the full variable domain is AAGVIQSPRHLIKEKRETATLKCYPIPRHDTVYWYQQGPGQDPQFLISFYEKMQSDKGSIPDRFSAQQFSDYHSELNMSSLELGDSALYFCASSLGGSGGAAHNEQFFGPGTRLTVL.

CDR3 in amino acids: CASSHASQGAQVETQYF. Written as DNA, the CDR3 is TGCGCCAGCAGCCACGCGTCACAGGGGGCCCAGGTAGAGACCCAGTACTTC. The V call is TRBV4-1, the J call TRBJ2-5; TRBD1 matches at 9 bases. Germline values: CDR1 MGHRA, CDR2 YSYEKL. Losses at the gene ends were 3 bases for V and 4 bases for J; bases not matched to a gene: 12. The CDR3 spans 17 residues.

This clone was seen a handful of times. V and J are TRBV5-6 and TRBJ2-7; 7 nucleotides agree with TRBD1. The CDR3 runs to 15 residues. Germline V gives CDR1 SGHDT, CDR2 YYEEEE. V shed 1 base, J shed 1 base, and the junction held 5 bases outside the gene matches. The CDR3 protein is CASSLPSQGSYEQYF. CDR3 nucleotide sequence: TGTGCCAGCAGCTTGCCATCACAGGGGTCCTACGAGCAGTACTTC.

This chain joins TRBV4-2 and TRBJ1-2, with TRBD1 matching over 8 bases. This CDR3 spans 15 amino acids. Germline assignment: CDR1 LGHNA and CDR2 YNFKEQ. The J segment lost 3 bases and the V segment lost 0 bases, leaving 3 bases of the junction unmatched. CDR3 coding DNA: TGTGCCAGCAGCCAAGATGGGACAGGATACTATGGCTACACCTTC. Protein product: CASSQDGTGYYGYTF.